Shown below are 29 T cell receptor beta chains from a single sample sequenced in a study of CXCR3-negative and CXCR3-positive naive CD8 T cells. TRB cDNA libraries were made by UMI-labeled 5' RACE. TCRdb reanalyzed the 5' RACE reads, giving one entry per CDR3 protein sequence and no DNA. The table for this sample gives 100,000 to 150,000 distinct CDR3 sequences. Sample: naive CXCR3- CD8+ T cells from blood. Subset here: CD45RO-CCR7+CD27+CD95- naive CD8+ T cells lacking CXCR3 (TNR3-). The receptors here all came from a human donor in good health. Some clones in this sample may be carry-over from other donors' samples.

The chain combines TRBV28 with TRBJ2-7; TCRdb names TRBD2, which stays unverified in the absence of DNA. CDR1 is MDHEN and CDR2 is SYDVKM in the germline V gene. This CDR3 contains 13 residues. This CDR3 is CASSLPTSVEQYF.

The chain has TRBV29-1 and TRBJ2-7; TCRdb returns TRBD1, unconfirmable since there is no DNA. The CDR3 totals 11 residues. Germline loops: CDR1 SQVTM, CDR2 ANQGSEA. The CDR3 here is CSVGQGSEQYF.

The rearrangement uses TRBV6-2 or TRBV6-3 and TRBJ2-3; TCRdb lists TRBD1, though no DNA is available to test this call. Germline loops: CDR1 MNHEY, CDR2 SVGEGT. This CDR3 contains 13 residues. CDR3 sequence reads: CASSWLRADTQYF.

This chain connects TRBV14 to TRBJ2-2; TCRdb reports TRBD1, a call that lacks DNA to check it against. The CDR3 loop spans 17 amino acids. Germline lookup yields CDR1 SGHDN and CDR2 FVKESK. The CDR3 loop is CASSQERSSGYTGELFF. Filled out from reference TRBV14 and TRBJ2-2, the complete variable domain reads EAGVTQFPSHSVIEKGQTVTLRCDPISGHDNLYWYRRVMGKEIKFLLHFVKESKQDESGMPNNRFLAERTGGTYSTLKVQPAELEDSGVYFCASSQERSSGYTGELFFGEGSRLTVL.

The rearrangement joins TRBV6-5 to TRBJ2-2. The CDR3 totals 15 residues. Germline V gene data show CDR1 as MNHEY and CDR2 as SVGAGI. The CDR3 loop is CASSYGLTNTGELFF.

This sequence joins TRBV28 and TRBJ2-1. Germline CDR1 MDHEN, CDR2 SYDVKM. The CDR3 sequence is 12 residues long. CDR3 protein: CASSSSLDEQFF. The whole variable domain, filled in from reference TRBV28 and TRBJ2-1, reads DVKVTQSSRYLVKRTGEKVFLECVQDMDHENMFWYRQDPGLGLRLIYFSYDVKMKEKGDIPEGYSVSREKKERFSLILESASTNQTSMYLCASSSSLDEQFFGPGTRLTVL.

The chain uses TRBV4-1 and TRBJ2-7; there is no DNA to check the TCRdb D call of TRBD1. This CDR3 has 14 residues. Per germline, CDR1 MGHRA and CDR2 YSYEKL. The CDR3 sequence is CASSQGGTTYEQYF.

J is TRBJ1-1 and V is TRBV2. Germline loops: CDR1 SNHLY, CDR2 FYNNEI. This CDR3 is built from 13 residues. CDR3 in amino acids: CASSDSGSTEAFF.

J is TRBJ2-1 and V is TRBV6-4; TCRdb gives TRBD2 as the D gene, but with no DNA this cannot be confirmed. The CDR3 runs 15 residues. The germline gives CDR1 MRHNA, CDR2 SNTAGT. CDR3 protein: CASSPLADSYNEQFF.

This rearrangement joins TRBV28 to TRBJ1-5; TCRdb's assignment of TRBD1 cannot be checked, as there is no DNA. This CDR3 is built from 15 residues. Per germline, CDR1 MDHEN and CDR2 SYDVKM. This CDR3 is CASRKQDLSNQPQHF.

This rearrangement joins TRBV4-1 to TRBJ1-1. The CDR3 spans 16 residues. Germline V gene data show CDR1 as MGHRA and CDR2 as YSYEKL. CDR3 region: CASSQGVPASNTEAFF.

The genes are TRBV15 and TRBJ2-7; TCRdb names TRBD1, which stays unverified in the absence of DNA. CDR3 size: 15 residues. The germline V gene has CDR1 LNHNV and CDR2 YYDKDF (reference sequence). CDR3 residues: CATSEWTGISYEQYF.

The rearrangement joins TRBV12-3 or TRBV12-4 to TRBJ2-1; TCRdb gives TRBD1 as the D gene, but with no DNA this cannot be confirmed. This CDR3 is built from 16 residues. The CDR3 here is CASSLGDRGQGAEQFF.

The chain employs TRBV28 and TRBJ2-1; TCRdb reports TRBD1, a call that lacks DNA to check it against. CDR3 length equals 17 residues. Per germline, CDR1 MDHEN and CDR2 SYDVKM. CDR3 region: CASNEPRGTALANEQFF.

The chain employs TRBV9 and TRBJ2-5; with no DNA, the TCRdb D assignment of TRBD2 cannot be verified. The germline V gene encodes CDR1 SGDLS and CDR2 YYNGEE. CDR3 size: 14 residues. This CDR3 is CASSDGGLQETQYF.

This sequence joins TRBV28 and TRBJ1-4; TCRdb indicates TRBD1, and absent DNA this call remains unverified. CDR1 and CDR2 (germline): MDHEN, SYDVKM. The CDR3 spans 16 residues. The CDR3 region is CASSLLSTGFDEKLFF. Filled out from reference TRBV28 and TRBJ1-4, the complete variable domain reads DVKVTQSSRYLVKRTGEKVFLECVQDMDHENMFWYRQDPGLGLRLIYFSYDVKMKEKGDIPEGYSVSREKKERFSLILESASTNQTSMYLCASSLLSTGFDEKLFFGSGTQLSVL.

The chain combines TRBV12-3 or TRBV12-4 with TRBJ1-3. This CDR3 region has 14 residues. The CDR3 loop is CASSSDTSGNTIYF.

The chain is built from TRBV20-1 and TRBJ2-7; the TCRdb call, TRBD1, lacks DNA for checking. This CDR3 region has 14 residues. Germline-derived CDR1 and CDR2 are DFQATT and SNEGSKA (reference sequence). CDR3 residues: CSASADRNDYEQYF.

The chain joins TRBV5-5 to TRBJ2-7; TCRdb's assignment of TRBD1 cannot be checked, as there is no DNA. This CDR3 spans 14 amino acids. The germline CDR1 and CDR2 sequences are SGHKS and YYEKEE (reference sequence). This chain's CDR3 is CASSSRDSFYEQYF.

This chain connects TRBV12-3 or TRBV12-4 to TRBJ2-1; TCRdb's D gene call, TRBD1, goes unchecked for lack of DNA. The CDR3 contains 13 residues. The CDR3 loop reads CASSFEGYNEQFF.

The chain links TRBV4-3 to TRBJ2-7. This CDR3 region has 15 residues. Germline CDR1 is LGHNA and CDR2 is YSLEER. The CDR3 protein is CASSQVAGRLYEQYF.

V usage is TRBV9 and J usage is TRBJ2-1; absent DNA, TCRdb's TRBD1 call cannot be checked. Germline V gene lookup returns CDR1 SGDLS and CDR2 YYNGEE. This CDR3 spans 18 amino acids. The CDR3 sequence: CASSAHRDIPSSYNEQFF.

V is TRBV5-6 and J is TRBJ1-5; as DNA is missing, the TRBD1 call by TCRdb cannot be tested. The germline V gene encodes CDR1 SGHDT and CDR2 YYEEEE. The CDR3 loop spans 15 amino acids. The CDR3 is CASSSPTVGNQPQHF.

The rearrangement uses TRBV6-2 or TRBV6-3 and TRBJ1-1; the D call of TRBD1 rests on TCRdb alone, since no DNA is present to check it. This CDR3 has 16 amino acids. From germline, CDR1 is MNHEY and CDR2 SVGEGT. The CDR3 reads CASSPATAVFYTEAFF.

The chain links TRBV7-9 to TRBJ2-1; TCRdb's assignment of TRBD2 cannot be checked, as there is no DNA. Germline V gene lookup returns CDR1 SEHNR and CDR2 FQNEAQ (reference sequence). This CDR3 has 17 amino acids. This CDR3 is CASSPTSGGSSYNEQFF.

The V call is TRBV29-1, the J call TRBJ2-7; the D call from TCRdb, TRBD2, cannot be confirmed without DNA. Germline V gene lookup returns CDR1 SQVTM and CDR2 ANQGSEA. This CDR3 region has 15 residues. CDR3 residues: CSVLLLAGVEDEQYF.

The rearrangement joins TRBV7-2 to TRBJ2-7. There are 13 residues in the CDR3. CDR1 and CDR2 from the germline V gene are SGHTA and FQGNSA. CDR3 sequence reads: CASSLDGPYEQYF.

The chain links TRBV29-1 to TRBJ1-2. There are 11 residues in the CDR3. CDR1 and CDR2 from the germline V gene are SQVTM and ANQGSEA. CDR3 residues: CSVAGPWGYTF.

The chain joins TRBV20-1 to TRBJ2-1; without DNA, the TCRdb call of TRBD1 cannot be checked. Germline V lookup: CDR1 DFQATT, CDR2 SNEGSKA (reference sequence). This CDR3 has 14 residues. The CDR3 loop is CSAKTILGGAEQFF.